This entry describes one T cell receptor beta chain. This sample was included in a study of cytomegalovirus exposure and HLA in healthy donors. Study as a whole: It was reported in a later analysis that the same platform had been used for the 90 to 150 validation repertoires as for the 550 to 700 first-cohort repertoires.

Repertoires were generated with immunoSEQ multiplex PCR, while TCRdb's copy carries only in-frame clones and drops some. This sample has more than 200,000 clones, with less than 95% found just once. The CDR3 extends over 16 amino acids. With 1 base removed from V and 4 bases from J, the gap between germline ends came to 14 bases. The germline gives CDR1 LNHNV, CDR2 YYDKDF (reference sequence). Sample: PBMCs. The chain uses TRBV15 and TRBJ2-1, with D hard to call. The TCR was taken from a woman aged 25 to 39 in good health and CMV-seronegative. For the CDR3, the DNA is TGTGCCACCAGCAGAGTATCAAACAATGATTACAATGAGCAGTTCTTC. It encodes CATSRVSNNDYNEQFF.